One and the same sample provided the 9 T cell receptor beta chains below, sequenced in a study of early T cells in non-severe SARS-CoV-2 infection. TCRdb re-derived calls from the 5' RACE reads in MiXCR, one entry per CDR3 protein. The data show tens of thousands of distinct CDR3 sequences, approximately 8.7% seen once. Material: whole blood, obtained at baseline. The receptors come from an adult who was a healthcare worker with PCR-confirmed SARS-CoV-2 infection or an uninfected control (not recorded which).

This clonotype was seen many times. The chain has TRBV9 and TRBJ2-3; D uncertain. V lost 0 bases and J 3 bases, leaving 11 bases between the germline ends. Germline CDR1 reads SGDLS; CDR2 reads YYNGEE. CDR3 length: 15 amino acids. CDR3 sequence: CASSVGVGATDTQYF. The CDR3 DNA reads TGTGCCAGCAGCGTAGGAGTAGGCGCTACAGATACGCAGTATTTT.

This clonotype was counted between two and nine times. This sequence joins TRBV5-1 and TRBJ2-3; D is undetermined. CDR3 length equals 14 residues. Germline CDR1 reads SGHRS; CDR2 reads YFSETQ. V gave up 3 bases and J gave up 6 bases, with 14 bases separating them. The CDR3 DNA reads as TGCGCCAGCAGCTATCGTGGGGAAGGGGATACGCAGTATTTT. It yields the protein CASSYRGEGDTQYF.

The chain carries TRBV5-1 and TRBJ2-2; D unclear. The V gene lost 2 bases and the J gene lost 1 base, with 12 bases spanning the gap. Germline CDR1 reads SGHRS; CDR2 reads YFSETQ. This CDR3 spans 16 amino acids. The CDR3 DNA is TGCGCCAGCAGCTTCCTGAATATAGAGAACACCGGGGAGCTGTTTTTT. This translates into CASSFLNIENTGELFF.

This clonotype was seen a handful of times. The chain couples TRBV6-1 to TRBJ2-7; D remains unclear. Trimming stripped 8 bases from V and 7 bases from J, with 21 bases between. In germline, CDR1 is MNHNS, CDR2 SASEGT. The CDR3 loop spans 14 amino acids. Written as DNA, the CDR3 is TGTGCCAGCTCGACCCGCGGAGATCATGGGGAGCAGTACTTC. Translating it yields CASSTRGDHGEQYF.

V is TRBV2 and J is TRBJ2-3; a possible D gene is TRBD1 (6 bases). This CDR3 spans 15 amino acids. Germline CDR1 reads SNHLY; CDR2 reads FYNNEI. V lost 6 bases and J lost 0, with 13 bases in between. CDR3 amino acids: CASSYREESTDTQYF. The DNA of the CDR3 is TGTGCCAGCAGCTACAGGGAAGAGAGCACAGATACGCAGTATTTT.

The CDR3 region has the DNA TGTGCCAGCAGCTTAGGTTGGGTCACCGGGGAGCTGTTTTTT. Translation: CASSLGWVTGELFF. The rearrangement links TRBV7-6 to TRBJ2-2; D gene ambiguous. The CDR3 has 14 amino acids. Germline CDR1 reads SGHVS; CDR2 reads FNYEAQ. V was clipped by 1 base and J by 4 bases, with 7 bases between them.

DNA of the CDR3: TGTGCCAGCAGCCAAGTGGGCAGAAGAAACGAGCAGTACTTC. This codes for CASSQVGRRNEQYF. The V and J genes are TRBV3-1 and TRBJ2-7; no clear D. The germline CDR1 and CDR2 sequences are LGHDT and YNNKEL (reference sequence). The CDR3 totals 14 residues. V was clipped by 1 base and J by 5 bases, with 12 bases between them.

Many counts were recorded for this clonotype. The gene calls are TRBV5-6 and TRBJ1-2; weak D call: TRBD1 (6 bases). The CDR3 is made up of 13 amino acids. The V end lost 3 bases, the J end lost 8 bases, and 14 bases lay between the germline ends. Germline CDR1 SGHDT, CDR2 YYEEEE. The CDR3 spells CASSWGADDGYTF. The CDR3 nucleotides read TGTGCCAGCAGCTGGGGGGCGGACGACGGCTACACCTTC.

The rearrangement joins TRBV9 to TRBJ2-1; unclear D gene. V was cut by 3 bases and J by 7 bases, with 11 bases left in between. CDR1 and CDR2 from the germline V gene are SGDLS and YYNGEE. The CDR3 contains 13 residues. CDR3 sequence: CASSAPLVNEQFF. Written as DNA, the CDR3 is TGTGCCAGCAGCGCACCGCTCGTAAATGAGCAGTTCTTC.